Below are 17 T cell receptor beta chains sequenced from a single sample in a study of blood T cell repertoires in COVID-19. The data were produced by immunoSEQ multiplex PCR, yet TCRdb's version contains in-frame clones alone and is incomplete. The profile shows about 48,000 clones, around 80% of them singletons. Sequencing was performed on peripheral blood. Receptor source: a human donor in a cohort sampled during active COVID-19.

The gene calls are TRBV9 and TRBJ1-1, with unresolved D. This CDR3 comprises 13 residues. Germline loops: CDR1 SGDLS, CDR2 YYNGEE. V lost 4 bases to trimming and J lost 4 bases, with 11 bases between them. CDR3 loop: CASSRRLGTEAFF. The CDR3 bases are TGTGCCAGCAGCAGGAGACTGGGCACTGAAGCTTTCTTT.

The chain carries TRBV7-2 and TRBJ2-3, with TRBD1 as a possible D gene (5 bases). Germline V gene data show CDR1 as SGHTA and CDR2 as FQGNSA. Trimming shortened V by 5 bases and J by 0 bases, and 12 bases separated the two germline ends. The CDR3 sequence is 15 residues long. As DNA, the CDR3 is TGTGCCAGCAGCCTTATGGGGCAGAGCACAGATACGCAGTATTTT. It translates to CASSLMGQSTDTQYF.

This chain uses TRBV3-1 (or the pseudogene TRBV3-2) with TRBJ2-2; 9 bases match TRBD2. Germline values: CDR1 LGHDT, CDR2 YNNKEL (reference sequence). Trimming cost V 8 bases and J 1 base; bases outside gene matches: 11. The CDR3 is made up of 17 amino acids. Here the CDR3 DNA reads TGTGCCAGCGCAAGGGGAGCGGGGGGCCTGAACACCGGGGAGCTGTTTTTT. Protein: CASARGAGGLNTGELFF.

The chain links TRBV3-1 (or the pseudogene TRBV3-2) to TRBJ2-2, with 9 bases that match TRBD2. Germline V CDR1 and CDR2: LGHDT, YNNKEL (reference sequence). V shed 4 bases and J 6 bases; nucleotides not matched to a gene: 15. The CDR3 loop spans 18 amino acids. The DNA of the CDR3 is TGTGCCAGCAGCCCGAATCCGGCGCTAGGCGGGGGGGCCGGGGAGCTGTTTTTT. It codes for CASSPNPALGGGAGELFF.

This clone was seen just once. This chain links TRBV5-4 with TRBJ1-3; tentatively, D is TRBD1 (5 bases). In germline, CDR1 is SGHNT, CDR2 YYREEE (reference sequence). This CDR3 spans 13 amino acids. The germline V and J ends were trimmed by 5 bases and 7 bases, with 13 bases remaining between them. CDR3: CASSSGQENTIYF. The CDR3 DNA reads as TGTGCCAGCAGTTCCGGACAAGAGAACACCATATATTTT.

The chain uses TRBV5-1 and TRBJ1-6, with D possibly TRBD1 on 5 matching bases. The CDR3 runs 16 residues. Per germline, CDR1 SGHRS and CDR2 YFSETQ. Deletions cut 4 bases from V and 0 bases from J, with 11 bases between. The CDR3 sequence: CASSPGRSSYNSPLHF. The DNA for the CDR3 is TGCGCCAGCAGCCCAGGGAGGAGCTCCTATAATTCACCCCTCCACTTT. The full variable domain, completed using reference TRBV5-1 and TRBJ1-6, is KAGVTQTPRYLIKTRGQQVTLSCSPISGHRSVSWYQQTPGQGLQFLFEYFSETQRNKGNFPGRFSGRQFSNSRSEMNVSTLELGDSALYLCASSPGRSSYNSPLHFGNGTRLTVT.

The CDR3 loop is CASSISYNSPLHF. CDR3 in DNA: TGTGCCAGCAGTATCTCTTATAATTCACCCCTCCACTTT. The V and J genes are TRBV6-6 and TRBJ1-6; D remains ambiguous. The CDR3 totals 13 residues. Germline CDR1 reads MNHNY; CDR2 reads SVGAGI (reference sequence). V was clipped by 5 bases and J by 4 bases, with 6 bases between them.

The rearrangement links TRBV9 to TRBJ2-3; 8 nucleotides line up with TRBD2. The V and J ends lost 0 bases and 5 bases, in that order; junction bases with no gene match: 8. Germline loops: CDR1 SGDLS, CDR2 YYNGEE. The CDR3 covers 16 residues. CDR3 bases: TGTGCCAGCAGCGTAGGGGCGGGGGGAGGTAGAGATACGCAGTATTTT. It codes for CASSVGAGGGRDTQYF.

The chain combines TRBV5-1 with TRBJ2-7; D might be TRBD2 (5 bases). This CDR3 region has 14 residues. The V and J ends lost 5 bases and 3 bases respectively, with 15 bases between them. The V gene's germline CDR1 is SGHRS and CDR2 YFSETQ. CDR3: CASRPVMRVYEQYF. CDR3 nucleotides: TGCGCCAGCAGGCCGGTGATGAGGGTCTACGAGCAGTACTTC.

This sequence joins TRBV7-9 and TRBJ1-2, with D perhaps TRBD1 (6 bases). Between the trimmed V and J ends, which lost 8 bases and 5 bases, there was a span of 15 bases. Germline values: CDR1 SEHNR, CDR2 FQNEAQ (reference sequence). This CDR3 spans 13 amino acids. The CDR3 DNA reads TGTGCCAGCCCCTCCCGTACAGGGTATGGCTACACCTTC. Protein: CASPSRTGYGYTF.

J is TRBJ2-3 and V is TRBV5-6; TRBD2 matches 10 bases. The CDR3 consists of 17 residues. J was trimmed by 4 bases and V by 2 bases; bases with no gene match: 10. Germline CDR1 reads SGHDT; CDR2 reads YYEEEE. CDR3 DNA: TGTGCCAGCAGCTTCTACGTTTTCGGACTAGCGGCAGATACGCAGTATTTT. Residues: CASSFYVFGLAADTQYF.

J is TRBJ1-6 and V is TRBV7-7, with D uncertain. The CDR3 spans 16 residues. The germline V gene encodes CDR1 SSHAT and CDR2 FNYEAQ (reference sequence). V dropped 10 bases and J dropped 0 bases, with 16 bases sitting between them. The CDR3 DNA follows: TGTGCCACGTTGACGGGAGCTAGCTCCTATAATTCACCCCTCCACTTT. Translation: CATLTGASSYNSPLHF.

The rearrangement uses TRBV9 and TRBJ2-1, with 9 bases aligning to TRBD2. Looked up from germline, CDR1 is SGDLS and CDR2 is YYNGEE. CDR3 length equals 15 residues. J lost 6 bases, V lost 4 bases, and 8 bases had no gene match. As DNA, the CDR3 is TGTGCCAGCAGCACCGCCGGTAGCGGGGGCAATGAGCAGTTCTTC. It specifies CASSTAGSGGNEQFF.

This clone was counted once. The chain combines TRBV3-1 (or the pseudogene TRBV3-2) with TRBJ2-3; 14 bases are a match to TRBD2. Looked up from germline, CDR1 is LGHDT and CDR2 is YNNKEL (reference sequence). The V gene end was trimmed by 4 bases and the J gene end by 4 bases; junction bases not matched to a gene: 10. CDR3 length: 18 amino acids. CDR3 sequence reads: CASSPRRLAGGGPDTQYF. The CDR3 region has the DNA TGTGCCAGCAGCCCACGTCGACTAGCGGGGGGGGGTCCAGATACGCAGTATTTT.

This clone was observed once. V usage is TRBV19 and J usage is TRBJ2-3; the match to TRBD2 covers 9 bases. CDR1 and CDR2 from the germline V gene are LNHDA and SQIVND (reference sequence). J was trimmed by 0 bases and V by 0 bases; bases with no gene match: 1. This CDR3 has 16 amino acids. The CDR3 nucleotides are TGTGCCAGTAGTATAGAAAGCGGGGGGAGCACAGATACGCAGTATTTT. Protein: CASSIESGGSTDTQYF.

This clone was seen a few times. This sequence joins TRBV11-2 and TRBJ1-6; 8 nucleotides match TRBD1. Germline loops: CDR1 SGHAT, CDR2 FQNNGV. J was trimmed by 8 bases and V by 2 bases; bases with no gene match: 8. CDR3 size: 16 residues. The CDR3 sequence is CASSLIAGGRDSPLHF. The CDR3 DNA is TGTGCCAGCAGCTTAATAGCAGGGGGCCGGGATTCACCCCTCCACTTT.

CDR3 DNA: TGTGCCAGCAGCTTATTCCAGCGGGGGGTGTTCACAGATACGCAGTATTTT. Amino acids: CASSLFQRGVFTDTQYF. V is TRBV7-8 and J is TRBJ2-3; 9 bases fit TRBD2. The CDR3 has 17 amino acids. Germline V gene data show CDR1 as SGHVS and CDR2 as FQNEAQ. V lost 2 bases and J lost 2; bases outside the gene matches: 8.